This passage covers 3 T cell receptor beta chains from one sample sequenced in a study of blood T cell repertoires in COVID-19. Sequencing was performed with immunoSEQ multiplex PCR; in TCRdb, only in-frame clones are kept and a portion is missing. The sample shows about 200,000 clones, around 80% of them seen only once. Sequencing was done on a sample of peripheral blood. The receptors were gathered from a human donor in a cohort sampled during active COVID-19.

The rearrangement uses TRBV3-1 (or the pseudogene TRBV3-2) and TRBJ1-6, with D possibly TRBD1 on 5 matching bases. V lost 1 base, J lost 8 bases, and 12 bases lay in between. The CDR3 runs to 15 residues. Germline lookup yields CDR1 LGHDT and CDR2 YNNKEL (reference sequence). CDR3 amino acids: CASSQGQIGHSPLHF. The CDR3 nucleotides read TGTGCCAGCAGCCAAGGACAGATCGGTCATTCACCCCTCCACTTT.

The rearrangement links TRBV3-1 (or the pseudogene TRBV3-2) to TRBJ2-1; unclear D gene. Trimming removed 1 base from V and 8 bases from J, with 6 bases in between. Per the germline V gene, CDR1 is LGHDT and CDR2 is YNNKEL (reference sequence). This CDR3 is 12 amino acids long. The CDR3 DNA reads as TGTGCCAGCAGCCAAGTCCGGGATGAGCAGTTCTTC. This gives the protein CASSQVRDEQFF.

The V call is TRBV5-1, the J call TRBJ2-7; TRBD2 might be the D (6 bases). The CDR3 is 15 amino acids. The V end lost 4 bases, the J end lost 5 bases, and 19 bases lay between the germline ends. The germline V gene encodes CDR1 SGHRS and CDR2 YFSETQ. In nucleotides, the CDR3 is TGCGCCAGCAGCCCGGAGGGCCAGGCTATCCACGAGCAGTACTTC. Translating gives CASSPEGQAIHEQYF.